These 2 T cell receptor beta chains share one sample of origin, sequenced in a study of blood T cell repertoires in COVID-19. Sequenced by immunoSEQ multiplex PCR; TCRdb stores in-frame clones only, minus some. Among 260,000 or so clones listed, 70% to 90% were seen once. Specimen: PBMCs or T cells enriched from blood (not recorded which). Source of these receptors: a man between 18 and 29 years old who had recovered from COVID-19.

V and J are TRBV4-1 and TRBJ1-1; no clear D. Germline CDR1 and CDR2: MGHRA and YSYEKL. The germline V and J ends were trimmed by 1 base and 0 bases, with 9 bases remaining between them. CDR3 length: 15 residues. This CDR3 is CASSQGWALNTEAFF. The CDR3 DNA follows: TGCGCCAGCAGCCAAGGTTGGGCTTTGAACACTGAAGCTTTCTTT.

This chain uses TRBV2 with TRBJ2-7; TRBD2 aligns across 11 bases. After removal of 3 bases from V and 3 bases from J, the junction contained 4 bases not matched to a gene. Germline CDR1 SNHLY, CDR2 FYNNEI. The CDR3 spans 15 residues. CDR3 amino acids: CASSEGTSGLYEQYF. Here the CDR3 DNA reads TGTGCCAGCAGTGAGGGGACTAGCGGACTCTACGAGCAGTACTTC. Drawing the rest from reference TRBV2 and TRBJ2-7, the complete variable domain is EPEVTQTPSHQVTQMGQEVILRCVPISNHLYFYWYRQILGQKVEFLVSFYNNEISEKSEIFDDQFSVERPDGSNFTLKIRSTKLEDSAMYFCASSEGTSGLYEQYFGPGTRLTVT.